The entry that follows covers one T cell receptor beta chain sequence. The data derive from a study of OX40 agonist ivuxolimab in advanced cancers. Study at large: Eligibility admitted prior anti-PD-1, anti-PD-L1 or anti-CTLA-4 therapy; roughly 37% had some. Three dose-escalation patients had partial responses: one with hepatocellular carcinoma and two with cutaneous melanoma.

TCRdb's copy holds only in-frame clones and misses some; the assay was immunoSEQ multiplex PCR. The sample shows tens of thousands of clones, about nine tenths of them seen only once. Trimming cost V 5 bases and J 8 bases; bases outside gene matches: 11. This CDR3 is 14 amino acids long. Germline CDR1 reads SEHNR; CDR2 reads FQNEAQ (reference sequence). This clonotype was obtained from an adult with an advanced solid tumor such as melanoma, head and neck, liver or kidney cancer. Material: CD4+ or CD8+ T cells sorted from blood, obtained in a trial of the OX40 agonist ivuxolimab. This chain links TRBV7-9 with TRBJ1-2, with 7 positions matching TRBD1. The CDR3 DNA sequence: TGTGCCAGCAGCGTGACAGGGATCTATGCGGGCTACACCTTC. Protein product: CASSVTGIYAGYTF.